The clone carrying this T cell receptor beta chain was counted only a few times. Unique molecular identifier tags were affixed to discrete cDNA molecules. TCRdb re-called the 5' RACE reads through MiXCR, storing one row per CDR3 protein. Here the sample spans tens of thousands of distinct CDR3 sequences, 10% to 15% being singletons. The data were taken from a study of early T cells in non-severe SARS-CoV-2 infection. Study-wide background: From unsorted whole blood, bulk RNA was sequenced, and the chains remained unpaired.

The CDR3 has 12 amino acids. With 9 bases clipped from V and 7 bases from J, the junction kept 3 bases outside the gene matches. Germline CDR1 is ENHRY and CDR2 is SYGVKD. Sequences were derived from whole blood, sampled at baseline. The V and J genes are TRBV10-3 and TRBJ1-4; 9 bases line up with TRBD1. The sequence came from an adult who was a healthcare worker with PCR-confirmed SARS-CoV-2 infection or an uninfected control (not recorded which). CDR3 in amino acids: CAMGQGGEKLFF. In DNA form, the CDR3 reads TGTGCCATGGGACAGGGCGGTGAAAAACTGTTTTTT.